This T cell receptor beta chain was documented in a study of post-analysis software for immune sequencing data. CDR3 size: 12 residues. V was shortened by 6 bases and J by 6 bases, with 10 bases between the two germline ends. With respect to this clonotype: No antigen is known for it.

Notes on the study in general: Comparison of patients with controls showed roughly five TRBV segments more frequent in patients, TRBV5-6, TRBV5-1 and TRBV20-1 among them.

Each TCR beta cDNA library carried unique molecular identifiers. TCRdb used MiXCR to reprocess the PCR reads, holding one entry per CDR3 protein. The data hold some 260,000 distinct CDR3 sequences, with 36% observed a single time. The V call is TRBV12-3 or TRBV12-4, the J call TRBJ2-3; D is undetermined. This clonotype was obtained from a girl aged 5-17 years with multiple sclerosis. The sequencing input was blood. CDR3: CASRAKFDTQYF. For the CDR3, the DNA is TGTGCCAGCAGGGCGAAGTTCGATACGCAGTATTTT.